This entry features one T cell receptor beta chain sequence. The sample belongs to a study of radiotherapy plus CTLA-4 blockade in lung cancer. Per the germline V gene, CDR1 is MNHEY and CDR2 is SVGAGI. The V gene lost 4 bases and the J gene lost 7 bases, with 11 bases spanning the gap. The CDR3 extends over 13 amino acids. Produced via immunoSEQ multiplex PCR; TCRdb's table is partial and in-frame only. In the table there are around 56,000 clones, under 80% of which are singletons. Those with chemo-refractory metastatic non-small-cell lung cancer were treated with focal radiation combined with CTLA-4 blockade using ipilimumab.

This TCR was sampled from a human donor with non-small cell lung cancer who had a complete response to radiotherapy plus ipilimumab. The material sequenced was peripheral blood, taken from a patient treated with radiotherapy plus ipilimumab. The chain has TRBV6-5 and TRBJ1-5; tentatively, D is TRBD1 (5 bases). The DNA of the CDR3 is TGTGCCAGCAGTTTAGGGGTCGGACAGCCCCAGCATTTT. It specifies CASSLGVGQPQHF.